This entry lists 25 T cell receptor beta chains sequenced from one sample in a study of cytomegalovirus exposure and HLA in healthy donors. Primers for the PCR totalled 60 Vbeta and 13 Jbeta. The assay was immunoSEQ multiplex PCR, and TCRdb's table has in-frame clones only and misses some. The table shows 150,000 to 200,000 clones, with approximately 81% occurring only once. Sequencing used PBMCs. The receptor source for this set is a man aged 45-65 years in good health and CMV-seronegative.

This chain links TRBV7-2 with TRBJ1-3; D not resolved. Trimming removed 7 bases at V and 4 bases at J, with 20 bases between. The CDR3 has 16 amino acids. Germline V gene sequence: CDR1 SGHTA, CDR2 FQGNSA. The CDR3 DNA is TGTGCCAGCAAAACGGAGGCGGGAATAGGAGGAAACACCATATATTTT. This sequence encodes CASKTEAGIGGNTIYF.

This chain uses TRBV4-1 with TRBJ2-7, with D perhaps TRBD1 (5 bases). The CDR3 is made up of 15 amino acids. Germline loops: CDR1 MGHRA, CDR2 YSYEKL. Trimming shortened V by 8 bases and J by 2 bases, and 19 bases separated the two germline ends. The DNA of the CDR3 is TGCGCCAGCCAAGACTGGGCAGGGCCTACCTACGAGCAGTACTTC. Protein sequence: CASQDWAGPTYEQYF.

This clone came up once. The gene calls are TRBV19 and TRBJ1-1; possibly TRBD1 for D (5 bases). V dropped 6 bases and J dropped 4 bases, with 12 bases sitting between them. This CDR3 is 13 amino acids long. Germline V lookup: CDR1 LNHDA, CDR2 SQIVND (reference sequence). DNA for the CDR3: TGTGCCAGTAGGTCCGCAGGGTTCACTGAAGCTTTCTTT. This sequence encodes CASRSAGFTEAFF. Full variable domain (rest looked up from reference TRBV19 and TRBJ1-1): DGGITQSPKYLFRKEGQNVTLSCEQNLNHDAMYWYRQDPGQGLRLIYYSQIVNDFQKGDIAEGYSVSREKKESFPLTVTSAQKNPTAFYLCASRSAGFTEAFFGQGTRLTVV.

The chain is built from TRBV7-8 and TRBJ1-1; 8 bases are shared with TRBD1. Germline-derived CDR1 and CDR2 are SGHVS and FQNEAQ. J lost 4 bases, V lost 5 bases, and 9 bases had no gene match. The CDR3 totals 15 residues. The CDR3 region has the DNA TGTGCCAGCAGCCCAACCAGGGGGCAGGGCACTGAAGCTTTCTTT. Its translation is CASSPTRGQGTEAFF.

V is TRBV10-2 and J is TRBJ2-7; 8 bases fit TRBD1. CDR3 size: 13 residues. The germline gives CDR1 WSHSY, CDR2 SAAADI. With 9 bases clipped from V and 1 base from J, the junction kept 5 bases outside the gene matches. The CDR3 reads CASEGDRSYEQYF. CDR3 bases: TGCGCCAGTGAGGGGGACAGGTCCTACGAGCAGTACTTC.

The chain uses TRBV5-1 and TRBJ1-3; TRBD1 is a possible D gene (6 bases). Looked up from germline, CDR1 is SGHRS and CDR2 is YFSETQ. The CDR3 has 15 amino acids. Trimming left V 2 bases short and J 4 bases short, with 13 bases between. For the CDR3, the DNA is TGCGCCAGCAGCTTTGGACAGAGTCAAGGAAACACCATATATTTT. Translating gives CASSFGQSQGNTIYF.

As for this clone: The same CDR3 is also encoded by other DNA sequences in this sample. This chain joins TRBV7-2 and TRBJ2-5, with 9 bases matching TRBD2. Germline V gives CDR1 SGHTA, CDR2 FQGNSA. CDR3 length: 14 residues. V lost 3 bases, J lost 5 bases, and 4 bases stayed unmatched. Written as DNA, the CDR3 is TGTGCCAGCAGCTTGGCGGGGGGGCAGGAGACCCAGTACTTC. Translating it yields CASSLAGGQETQYF.

Comment on this clone: At one boundary the junction diverges from the germline segment, which might be a read error. The chain has TRBV7-8 and TRBJ1-5, with a possible D match to TRBD1 (6 bases). Germline assignment: CDR1 SGHVS and CDR2 FQNEAQ. This CDR3 contains 14 residues. CDR3 in DNA: TGTGTCAGCAGCATACAGGGATTAAATCAGCCCCAGCATTTT. Its protein is CVSSIQGLNQPQHF.

A remark on this clone: Other DNA sequences in this sample translate to the same CDR3. This chain joins TRBV27 and TRBJ1-4, with D unclear. This CDR3 is 11 amino acids long. Deletions cut 8 bases from V and 10 bases from J, with 11 bases between. Germline values: CDR1 MNHEY, CDR2 SMNVEV (reference sequence). The CDR3 is CASLGGRKLFF. As DNA, the CDR3 is TGTGCCAGCCTGGGTGGGCGAAAACTGTTTTTT. The variable domain in full, completed from reference TRBV27 and TRBJ1-4, reads EAQVTQNPRYLITVTGKKLTVTCSQNMNHEYMSWYRQDPGLGLRQIYYSMNVEVTDKGDVPEGYKVSRKEKRNFPLILESPSPNQTSLYFCASLGGRKLFFGSGTQLSVL.

This clone appeared a few times. This chain joins TRBV5-6 and TRBJ2-5; 10 positions match TRBD1. V lost 4 bases, J lost 8 bases, and 14 bases stayed unmatched. CDR1 and CDR2 (germline): SGHDT, YYEEEE. The CDR3 has 16 residues. This CDR3 is CASSQTTGQGRGTQYF. The CDR3 nucleotides read TGTGCCAGCAGCCAAACTACGGGACAGGGGAGAGGAACCCAGTACTTC. Full variable domain (outside the CDR3, taken from reference TRBV5-6 and TRBJ2-5): DAGVTQSPTHLIKTRGQQVTLRCSPKSGHDTVSWYQQALGQGPQFIFQYYEEEERQRGNFPDRFSGHQFPNYSSELNVNALLLGDSALYLCASSQTTGQGRGTQYFGPGTRLLVL.

In regard to this clone: The junction departs from the called germline gene at one end, perhaps through a read error. This chain connects TRBV11-2 to TRBJ1-6, with D maybe TRBD1 (5 bases). The CDR3 covers 17 residues. CDR1 SGHAT and CDR2 FQNNGV come from the germline V gene. This CDR3 is CASSLGMQGWYSSPLHF. The CDR3, as DNA: TGTGCCAGCAGCTTAGGAATGCAGGGATGGTATAGTTCACCCCTCCACTTT.

This chain uses TRBV5-6 with TRBJ2-5, with 7 positions matching TRBD1. Per the germline V gene, CDR1 is SGHDT and CDR2 is YYEEEE. The V segment lost 5 bases and the J segment 2 bases; nucleotides outside the gene matches: 6. The CDR3 extends over 14 amino acids. CDR3 residues: CASSIQGDQETQYF. CDR3 bases: TGTGCCAGCAGTATCCAGGGGGATCAAGAGACCCAGTACTTC.

This clone was seen a handful of times. The V and J genes are TRBV11-2 and TRBJ2-3, with TRBD2 matching 10 bases. V shed 5 bases and J 1 base; nucleotides not matched to a gene: 9. The CDR3 contains 17 residues. Germline V gene lookup returns CDR1 SGHAT and CDR2 FQNNGV. In DNA, the CDR3 is TGTGCCAGCAGCCTTCTAGCGGGGGCACAGGGCACAGATACGCAGTATTTT. Translation: CASSLLAGAQGTDTQYF.

The chain is built from TRBV4-1 and TRBJ1-2, with 9 bases matching TRBD1. With V trimmed by 3 bases and J by 6 bases, 2 bases remained unmatched. There are 13 residues in the CDR3. Looked up from germline, CDR1 is MGHRA and CDR2 is YSYEKL. The CDR3 protein is CASSQWTGDGYTF. Here the CDR3 DNA reads TGCGCCAGCAGCCAGTGGACAGGGGATGGCTACACCTTC.

In its sample, this clone was seen a few times. The V call is TRBV6-5, the J call TRBJ2-3; D is ambiguous. CDR3 length: 12 residues. Trimming cost V 4 bases and J 4 bases, with 6 bases left between them. Germline V gene data show CDR1 as MNHEY and CDR2 as SVGAGI. Here the CDR3 DNA reads TGTGCCAGCAGTTCCCGCGCAGATACGCAGTATTTT. This sequence encodes CASSSRADTQYF.

With respect to this clone: A junction end diverges from the germline sequence, so it may reflect a read error. For the CDR3, the DNA is TGTGCTAGCAGCATCACAGTGAACACTGAAGCTTTCTTT. Its translation is CASSITVNTEAFF. The rearrangement joins TRBV7-7 to TRBJ1-1; D unresolved. The CDR3 extends over 13 amino acids. Germline loops: CDR1 SSHAT, CDR2 FNYEAQ (reference sequence).

The chain uses TRBV5-1 and TRBJ2-7, with 11 bases that match TRBD1. The CDR3 length is 14 residues. Unmatched junction bases numbered 7, after V lost 6 bases and J lost 5 bases. In germline, CDR1 is SGHRS, CDR2 YFSETQ. The DNA of the CDR3 is TGCGCCAGCACCCTTGGACAGGGGGCTAACGAGCAGTACTTC. As protein: CASTLGQGANEQYF. The entire variable domain, with the rest obtained from reference TRBV5-1 and TRBJ2-7, is as follows: KAGVTQTPRYLIKTRGQQVTLSCSPISGHRSVSWYQQTPGQGLQFLFEYFSETQRNKGNFPGRFSGRQFSNSRSEMNVSTLELGDSALYLCASTLGQGANEQYFGPGTRLTVT.

V and J are TRBV18 and TRBJ1-2; the D gene is possibly TRBD1 (6 bases). The CDR3 is 13 amino acids. Germline lookup yields CDR1 KGHSH and CDR2 LQKENI. The V and J ends lost 2 bases and 8 bases respectively, with 12 bases between them. CDR3: CASSPEQGRGYTF. Here the CDR3 DNA reads TGTGCCAGCTCACCAGAACAGGGTAGAGGCTACACCTTC.

The chain is built from TRBV2 and TRBJ2-2, with D perhaps TRBD1 (6 bases). Per the germline V gene, CDR1 is SNHLY and CDR2 is FYNNEI. The CDR3 is 14 residues long. The ends were cut back, 5 bases at V and 1 base at J, with 8 bases in the middle. The CDR3 here is CASSPRGNTGELFF. The CDR3 coding sequence is TGTGCCAGCAGTCCCAGGGGGAACACCGGGGAGCTGTTTTTT.

J is TRBJ2-1 and V is TRBV2; TRBD1 is a possible D gene (6 bases). Per the germline V gene, CDR1 is SNHLY and CDR2 is FYNNEI. CDR3 size: 13 residues. The V gene lost 5 bases and the J gene lost 8 bases, with 13 bases spanning the gap. The CDR3 here is CASSRDRPDEQFF. The CDR3 coding sequence is TGTGCCAGCAGTCGCGACAGGCCGGATGAGCAGTTCTTC. Based on the CDR3 plus reference TRBV2 and TRBJ2-1, the full variable domain is EPEVTQTPSHQVTQMGQEVILRCVPISNHLYFYWYRQILGQKVEFLVSFYNNEISEKSEIFDDQFSVERPDGSNFTLKIRSTKLEDSAMYFCASSRDRPDEQFFGPGTRLTVL.

The chain couples TRBV7-3 to TRBJ1-1; weak D call: TRBD1 (5 bases). This CDR3 has 14 residues. Trimming removed 5 bases from V and 0 bases from J, with 10 bases in between. Germline V lookup: CDR1 SGHTA, CDR2 FQGTGA. The CDR3 here is CASSVDTLNTEAFF. CDR3 coding DNA: TGTGCCAGCAGCGTGGACACTTTGAACACTGAAGCTTTCTTT.

The genes are TRBV6-5 and TRBJ2-1, with 9 nucleotides matching TRBD2. There are 13 residues in the CDR3. V lost 6 bases to trimming and J lost 9 bases; unmatched junction nucleotides: 6. Germline V gene sequence: CDR1 MNHEY, CDR2 SVGAGI. The CDR3, as DNA: TGTGCCAGCAGGGAGCGGGGGGCGGGTGAGCAGTTCTTC. Encoded protein: CASRERGAGEQFF.

The DNA of the CDR3 is TGTGCCAGCAGCTTAATAGAAAGTAAGCTAGCATATGGCTACACCTTC. Translated, it gives CASSLIESKLAYGYTF. The J gene is TRBJ1-2, the V gene TRBV5-6, with D unclear. CDR3 length equals 16 residues. Germline V gene sequence: CDR1 SGHDT, CDR2 YYEEEE. Trimming shortened V by 2 bases and J by 5 bases, and 19 bases separated the two germline ends.

As regards this clone: One junction end disagrees with the germline gene, perhaps due to a read error. The rearrangement joins TRBV7-9 to TRBJ2-5, with 7 bases matching TRBD2. This CDR3 comprises 15 residues. Germline V CDR1 and CDR2: SEHNR, FQNEAQ (reference sequence). CDR3 region: CSSSLRREGGETQYF. Here the CDR3 DNA reads TGTTCCAGCAGCTTAAGAAGGGAGGGTGGCGAGACCCAGTACTTC.

This chain joins TRBV29-1 and TRBJ2-7, with TRBD1 identical over 8 bases. This CDR3 contains 13 residues. The germline gives CDR1 SQVTM, CDR2 ANQGSEA. The J segment lost 3 bases and the V segment lost 3 bases, leaving 4 bases of the junction unmatched. This CDR3 reads CSVDTGGNYEQYF. The CDR3 DNA reads as TGCAGCGTTGATACAGGGGGTAACTACGAGCAGTACTTC.